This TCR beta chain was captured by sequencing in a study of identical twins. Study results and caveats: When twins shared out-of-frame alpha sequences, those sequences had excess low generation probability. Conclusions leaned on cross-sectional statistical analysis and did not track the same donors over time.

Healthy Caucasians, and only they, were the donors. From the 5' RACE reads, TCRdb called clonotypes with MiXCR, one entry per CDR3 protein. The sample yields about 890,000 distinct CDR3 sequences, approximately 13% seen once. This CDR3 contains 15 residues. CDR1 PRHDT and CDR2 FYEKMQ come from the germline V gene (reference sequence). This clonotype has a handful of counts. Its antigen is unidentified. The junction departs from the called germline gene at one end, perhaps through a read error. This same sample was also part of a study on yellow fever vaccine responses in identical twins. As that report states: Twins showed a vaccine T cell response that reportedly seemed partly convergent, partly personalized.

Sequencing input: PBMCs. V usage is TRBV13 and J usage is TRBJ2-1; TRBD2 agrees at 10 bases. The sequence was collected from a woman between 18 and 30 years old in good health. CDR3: CASTLAGGLSNEQFF. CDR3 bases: TGTGCCAGCACCTTAGCGGGAGGACTTAGCAATGAGCAGTTCTTC. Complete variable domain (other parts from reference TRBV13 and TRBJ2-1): AAGVIQSPRHLIKEKRETATLKCYPIPRHDTVYWYQQGPGQDPQFLISFYEKMQSDKGSIPDRFSAQQFSDYHSELNMSSLELGDSALYFCASTLAGGLSNEQFFGPGTRLTVL.